The T cell receptor (beta chain) described here comes from a study of identical twins. Study-level results: Models underestimated out-of-frame TCR alpha sharing in monozygotic twins.

Germline CDR1 and CDR2: SGDLS and YYNGEE. V gave up 5 bases and J gave up 1 base, with 12 bases separating them. This CDR3 region has 15 residues. Template switching, a step in the protocol, added a universal primer site, and cDNA carried unique molecular identifiers. TCRdb itself ran the 5' RACE reads through MiXCR, one entry per CDR3 protein. Among around 490,000 distinct CDR3 sequences listed, 12% to 15% were seen once. Comment on this clonotype: Its matching antigen is unknown.

Healthy Caucasians made up all donors. This same sample was also part of a study on yellow fever vaccine responses in identical twins.

V usage is TRBV9 and J usage is TRBJ2-2, with D tentatively TRBD2 (6 bases). The TCR sequence derives from a woman younger than 35 in good health. The source material was CD4+ T cells sorted from blood. The CDR3 is CASSYMGGNTGELFF. CDR3 DNA: TGTGCCAGCAGTTATATGGGAGGGAACACCGGGGAGCTGTTTTTT.